The present T cell receptor (beta chain) was sequenced within a study of cytomegalovirus exposure and HLA in healthy donors. Study context: The approximately 110 validation repertoires were reported in a later analysis to have been generated on the same platform as the roughly 630 first-cohort repertoires.

General study results and limits: The study recorded 160 or so TCR beta chains that were cytomegalovirus-associated. The CMV antigen specificity of three CMV-associated chains was confirmed through in vitro analysis. High specificity and sensitivity for cytomegalovirus status were reported for the classifier.

Sequencing used immunoSEQ multiplex PCR; TCRdb keeps in-frame clones, though not all of them. The sample yields some 200,000 clones, roughly 82% seen once. This clone has just a few counts. Its antigen is still unknown. CDR3 length equals 15 residues. Per germline, CDR1 LNHDA and CDR2 SQIVND (reference sequence). V lost 3 bases, J lost 5 bases, and 13 bases lay in between. The TCR was taken from a woman in her twenties or thirties in good health and CMV-seropositive. Sequencing was carried out using PBMCs. The V gene is TRBV19, the J gene TRBJ2-2; D possibly corresponds to TRBD2 (5 bases). CDR3 sequence (DNA): TGTGCCAGTAGTATCCGAGCGGAACAGACCGGGGAGCTGTTTTTT. Amino acid sequence: CASSIRAEQTGELFF.